A selection of T cell receptor beta chains follows, all from one sample in a study of CXCR3-negative and CXCR3-positive naive CD8 T cells. TCRdb reworked the 5' RACE reads into one entry per CDR3 protein, no DNA. The sample holds under 60,000 distinct CDR3 sequences. The sample consisted of naive CXCR3+ CD8+ T cells from blood. These receptors all come from a human donor in good health. Some clones in this sample may be carry-over from other donors' samples. CDR3s include the opening cysteine and the closing phenylalanine or tryptophan.

j_call | v_call | cdr3_aa
TRBJ1-2 | TRBV29-1 | CSDGRPSGYTF
TRBJ1-1 | TRBV6-6 | CASSYPKYSNTEAFF
TRBJ2-1 | TRBV29-1 | CSAGGASYNEQFF
TRBJ2-7 | TRBV12-3/TRBV12-4 | CASSPIGGQGTYEQYF
TRBJ2-1 | TRBV29-1 | CSVEAPPGPYNEQFF
TRBJ2-7 | TRBV4-3 | CASSHRQGTYEQYF
TRBJ2-6 | TRBV7-6 | CASSPSGANVLTF
TRBJ1-2 | TRBV4-3 | CASSQDRSQGYGYTF
TRBJ1-1 | TRBV27 | CASSATGENTEAFF
TRBJ2-1 | TRBV20-1 | CSAPSGGNEQFF
TRBJ2-1 | TRBV20-1 | CSARDIGGAYNEQFF
TRBJ1-1 | TRBV29-1 | CSVEGLGTGRTEAFF
TRBJ2-3 | TRBV6-4 | CASSEKASGIDTQYF
TRBJ1-2 | TRBV7-2 | CASSAGLANGYTF
TRBJ1-5 | TRBV27 | CATSAYLGVHNQPQHF
TRBJ2-1 | TRBV5-1 | CASSFGTGNPSYNEQFF
TRBJ2-5 | TRBV12-3/TRBV12-4 | CASRGQGVWETQYF
TRBJ2-7 | TRBV12-3/TRBV12-4 | CASSLAQGSTEQYF
TRBJ2-7 | TRBV2 | CASSESAGTTYEQYF
TRBJ1-1 | TRBV7-6 | CASSAYSANTEAFF
TRBJ1-1 | TRBV7-3 | CASISTTGGSTEAFF
TRBJ2-3 | TRBV20-1 | CSLLAGGHGDTQYF
TRBJ2-6 | TRBV28 | CASSFSPGSNSGANVLTF
TRBJ2-1 | TRBV28 | CASSSGSDGHNEQFF